Below are 14 T cell receptor beta chains sequenced from a single sample in a study of blood T cell repertoires in COVID-19. Only in-frame clones appear in the TCRdb table, and some are missing; sequencing was by immunoSEQ multiplex PCR. The sample holds about 180,000 clones, around 86% seen once. The material sequenced was PBMCs or T cells enriched from blood (not recorded which). The receptors here all came from a woman in her 30s who had recovered from COVID-19.

The chain has TRBV19 and TRBJ1-1; no definite D call. Trimming took off 6 bases at V and 1 base at J, with 12 bases between the two ends. The CDR3 sequence is 14 residues long. Germline V gives CDR1 LNHDA, CDR2 SQIVND (reference sequence). The CDR3 spells CASRPDLQNTEAFF. DNA for the CDR3: TGTGCCAGTAGGCCCGACTTACAGAACACTGAAGCTTTCTTT.

Comments on this clone: Other nucleotide sequences in the sample specify the same CDR3. The chain recombines TRBV2 with TRBJ1-1, with no clear D. Deletions cut 6 bases from V and 3 bases from J, with 11 bases between. Germline V gene sequence: CDR1 SNHLY, CDR2 FYNNEI. This CDR3 has 13 amino acids. The CDR3 nucleotides are TGTGCCAGCAGAAGAACCGGGGACACTGAAGCTTTCTTT. Translation gives CASRRTGDTEAFF.

The chain combines TRBV10-1 with TRBJ2-7, with a possible D match to TRBD2 (6 bases). The CDR3 runs 13 residues. CDR1 and CDR2 (germline): WNHNN, SYGVQD (reference sequence). Trimming took off 2 bases at V and 3 bases at J, with 8 bases between the two ends. In nucleotides, the CDR3 is TGCGCCAGCAGTGAGGGGGGGAACTACGAGCAGTACTTC. Amino acid sequence: CASSEGGNYEQYF.

This chain joins TRBV4-1 and TRBJ1-3; 8 bases align to TRBD1. V gave up 2 bases and J gave up 4 bases; unmatched junction bases: 7. The CDR3 has 16 residues. CDR1 MGHRA and CDR2 YSYEKL come from the germline V gene. CDR3 in amino acids: CASSQLSRTGGNTIYF. DNA for the CDR3: TGCGCCAGCAGCCAATTAAGTAGGACAGGGGGAAACACCATATATTTT.

This rearrangement joins TRBV6-5 to TRBJ1-3, with TRBD1 matching over 8 bases. Germline values: CDR1 MNHEY, CDR2 SVGAGI. CDR3 length equals 14 residues. V gave up 6 bases and J gave up 4 bases; unmatched junction bases: 5. The CDR3 nucleotides are TGTGCCAGCAGGGTGGACAGGGTCGGAAACACCATATATTTT. It encodes CASRVDRVGNTIYF.

In its sample, this clone was seen a few times. This chain uses TRBV14 with TRBJ2-7; D may be TRBD2 (5 bases). From germline, CDR1 is SGHDN and CDR2 FVKESK. This CDR3 contains 12 residues. The V end lost 2 bases, the J end lost 5 bases, and 7 bases lay between the germline ends. The CDR3 spells CASSQPGDEQYF. CDR3 coding DNA: TGTGCCAGCAGCCAACCCGGGGACGAGCAGTACTTC.

The V and J genes are TRBV6-5 and TRBJ2-7; 7 bases agree with TRBD2. Germline V gene lookup returns CDR1 MNHEY and CDR2 SVGAGI. J lost 7 bases, V lost 6 bases, and 12 bases had no gene match. CDR3 length: 14 amino acids. The CDR3 DNA is TGTGCCAGCAGCTACGGGACTACCGAAGCGGAGCAGTACTTC. Translation gives CASSYGTTEAEQYF.

The chain has TRBV3-1 (or the pseudogene TRBV3-2) and TRBJ1-6; D is undetermined. Germline V CDR1 and CDR2: LGHDT, YNNKEL (reference sequence). Trimming shortened V by 1 base and J by 5 bases, and 9 bases separated the two germline ends. The CDR3 covers 15 residues. CDR3 DNA: TGTGCCAGCAGCCAAGCGGGAGGGAATAATTCACCCCTCCACTTT. This sequence encodes CASSQAGGNNSPLHF.

The V gene is TRBV10-3, the J gene TRBJ2-3; 8 bases are shared with TRBD2. V was pared by 4 bases and J by 3 bases, with 9 bases of the junction left unmatched. Germline CDR1 ENHRY, CDR2 SYGVKD. The CDR3 is 16 amino acids. CDR3 sequence: CAISGKSGGRTDTQYF. The CDR3 bases are TGTGCCATCAGTGGTAAGAGTGGCGGGAGGACAGATACGCAGTATTTT.

The chain is built from TRBV3-1 (or the pseudogene TRBV3-2) and TRBJ1-6; D gene ambiguous. The CDR3 runs to 18 residues. V dropped 0 bases and J dropped 2 bases, with 14 bases sitting between them. Germline V gene sequence: CDR1 LGHDT, CDR2 YNNKEL (reference sequence). The CDR3 loop reads CASSQDGPALTYNSPLHF. CDR3 DNA: TGTGCCAGCAGCCAAGACGGTCCCGCTTTGACCTATAATTCACCCCTCCACTTT.

This chain joins TRBV3-1 (or the pseudogene TRBV3-2) and TRBJ2-3; D might be TRBD2 (5 bases). Trimming took off 0 bases at V and 0 bases at J, with 10 bases between the two ends. This CDR3 is built from 16 residues. Per germline, CDR1 LGHDT and CDR2 YNNKEL (reference sequence). In nucleotides, the CDR3 is TGTGCCAGCAGCCAAGAGGCGGGCCTGAGCACAGATACGCAGTATTTT. It is translated as CASSQEAGLSTDTQYF.

As for this clone: Within the sample, other DNA sequences also encode this same CDR3. The gene calls are TRBV7-2 and TRBJ2-5, with 9 bases fitting TRBD2. CDR3 length: 17 amino acids. Trimming at V came to 2 bases and at J to 0 bases, leaving 7 bases not matched to a gene. Germline assignment: CDR1 SGHTA and CDR2 FQGNSA. The DNA of the CDR3 is TGTGCCAGCAGCTTACGGGCCCTAGCGGGGAACCAAGAGACCCAGTACTTC. Protein sequence: CASSLRALAGNQETQYF.

The V gene is TRBV19, the J gene TRBJ2-1; D not resolved. Germline CDR1 is LNHDA and CDR2 is SQIVND (reference sequence). Between the trimmed V and J ends, which lost 5 bases and 8 bases, there was a span of 19 bases. The CDR3 extends over 15 amino acids. CDR3 region: CASSEVMEMNDEQFF. The CDR3 DNA reads TGTGCCAGTAGTGAGGTGATGGAGATGAACGATGAGCAGTTCTTC.

V gene TRBV5-1 combines with J gene TRBJ1-6, with 9 bases aligning to TRBD1. The CDR3 loop spans 17 amino acids. Per the germline V gene, CDR1 is SGHRS and CDR2 is YFSETQ. V lost 0 bases, J lost 9 bases, and 10 bases stayed unmatched. The CDR3 nucleotides read TGCGCCAGCAGCTTGGACAGGGGGCGCGTCAGGTTTTCACCCCTCCACTTT. Translating gives CASSLDRGRVRFSPLHF.